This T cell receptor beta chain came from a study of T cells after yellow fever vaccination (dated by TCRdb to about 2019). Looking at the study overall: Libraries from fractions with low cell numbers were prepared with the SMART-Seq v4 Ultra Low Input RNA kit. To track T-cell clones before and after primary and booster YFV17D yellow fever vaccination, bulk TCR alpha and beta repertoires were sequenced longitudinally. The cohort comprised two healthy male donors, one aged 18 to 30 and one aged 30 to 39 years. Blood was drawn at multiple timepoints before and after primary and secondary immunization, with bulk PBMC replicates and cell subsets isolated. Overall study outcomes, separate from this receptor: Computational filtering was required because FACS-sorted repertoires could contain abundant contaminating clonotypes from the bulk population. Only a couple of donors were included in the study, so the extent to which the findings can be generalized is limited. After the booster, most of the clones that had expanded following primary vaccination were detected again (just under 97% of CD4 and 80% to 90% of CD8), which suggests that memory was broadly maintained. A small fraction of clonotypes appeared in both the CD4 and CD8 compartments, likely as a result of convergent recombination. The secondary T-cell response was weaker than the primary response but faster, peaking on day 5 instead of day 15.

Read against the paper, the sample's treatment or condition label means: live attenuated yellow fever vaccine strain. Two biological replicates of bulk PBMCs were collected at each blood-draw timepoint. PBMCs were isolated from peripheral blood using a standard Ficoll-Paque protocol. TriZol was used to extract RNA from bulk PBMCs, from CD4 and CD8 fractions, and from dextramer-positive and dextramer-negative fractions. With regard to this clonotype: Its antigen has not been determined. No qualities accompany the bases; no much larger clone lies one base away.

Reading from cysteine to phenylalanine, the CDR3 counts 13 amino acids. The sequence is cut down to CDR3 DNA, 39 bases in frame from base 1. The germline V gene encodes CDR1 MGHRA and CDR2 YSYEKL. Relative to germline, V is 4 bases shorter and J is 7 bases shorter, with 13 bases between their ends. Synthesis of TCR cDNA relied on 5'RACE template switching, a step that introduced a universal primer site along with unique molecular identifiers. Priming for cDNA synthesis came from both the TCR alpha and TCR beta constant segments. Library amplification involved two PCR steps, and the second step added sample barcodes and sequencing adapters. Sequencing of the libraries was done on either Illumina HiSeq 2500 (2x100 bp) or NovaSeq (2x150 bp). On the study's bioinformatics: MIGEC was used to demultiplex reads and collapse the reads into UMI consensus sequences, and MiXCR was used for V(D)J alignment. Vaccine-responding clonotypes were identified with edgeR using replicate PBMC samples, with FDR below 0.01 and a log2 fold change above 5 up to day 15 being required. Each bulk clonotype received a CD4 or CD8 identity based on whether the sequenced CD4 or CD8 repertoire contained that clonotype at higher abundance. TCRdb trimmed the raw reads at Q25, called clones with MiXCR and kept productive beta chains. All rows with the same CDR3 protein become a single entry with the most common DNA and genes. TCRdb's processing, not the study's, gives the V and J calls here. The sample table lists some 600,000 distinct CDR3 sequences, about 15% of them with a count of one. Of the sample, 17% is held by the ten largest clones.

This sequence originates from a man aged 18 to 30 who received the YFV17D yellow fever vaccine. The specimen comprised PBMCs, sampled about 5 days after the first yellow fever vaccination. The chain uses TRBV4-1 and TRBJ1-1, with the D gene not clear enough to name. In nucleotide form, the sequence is TGCGCCAGCAGCCCCCGGGCAACCTATGAAGCTTTCTTT. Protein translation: CASSPRATYEAFF.